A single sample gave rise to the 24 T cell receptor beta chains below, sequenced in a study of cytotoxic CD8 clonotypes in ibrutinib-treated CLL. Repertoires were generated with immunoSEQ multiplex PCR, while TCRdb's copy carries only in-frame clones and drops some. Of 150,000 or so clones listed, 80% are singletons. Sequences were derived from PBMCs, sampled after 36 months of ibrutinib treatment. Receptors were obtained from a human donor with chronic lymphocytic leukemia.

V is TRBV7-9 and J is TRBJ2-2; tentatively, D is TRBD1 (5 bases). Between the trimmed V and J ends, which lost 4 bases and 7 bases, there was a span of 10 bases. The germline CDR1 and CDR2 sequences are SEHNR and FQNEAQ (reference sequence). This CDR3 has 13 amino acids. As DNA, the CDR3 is TGTGCCAGCAGCTCCGACAGTGACGGGGAGCTGTTTTTT. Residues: CASSSDSDGELFF.

CDR3 residues: CASSPLAGDGQDEQFF. The CDR3 nucleotides read TGTGCCAGCAGCCCTCTGGCGGGAGATGGACAGGATGAGCAGTTCTTC. This sequence joins TRBV14 and TRBJ2-1; possibly TRBD1 or TRBD2 for D (7 bases each). Germline V gene lookup returns CDR1 SGHDN and CDR2 FVKESK. The ends were cut back, 4 bases at V and 8 bases at J, with 21 bases in the middle. CDR3 length: 16 amino acids.

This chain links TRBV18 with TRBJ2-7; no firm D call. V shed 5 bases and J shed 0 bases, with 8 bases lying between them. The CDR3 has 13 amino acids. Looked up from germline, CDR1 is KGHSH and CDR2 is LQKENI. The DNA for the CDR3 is TGTGCCAGCTCAACCACGAACTCCTACGAGCAGTACTTC. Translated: CASSTTNSYEQYF.

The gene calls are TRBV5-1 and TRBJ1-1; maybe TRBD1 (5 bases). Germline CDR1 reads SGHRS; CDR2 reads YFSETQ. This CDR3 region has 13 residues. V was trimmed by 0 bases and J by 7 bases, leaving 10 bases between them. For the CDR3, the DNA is TGCGCCAGCAGCTTGGCGGGGCGGCATGAAGCTTTCTTT. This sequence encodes CASSLAGRHEAFF.

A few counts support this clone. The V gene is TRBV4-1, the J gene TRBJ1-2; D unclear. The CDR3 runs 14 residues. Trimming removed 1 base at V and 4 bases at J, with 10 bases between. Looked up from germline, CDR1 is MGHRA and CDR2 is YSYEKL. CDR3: CASSQGERSYGYTF. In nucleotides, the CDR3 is TGCGCCAGCAGCCAAGGGGAACGCTCCTATGGCTACACCTTC.

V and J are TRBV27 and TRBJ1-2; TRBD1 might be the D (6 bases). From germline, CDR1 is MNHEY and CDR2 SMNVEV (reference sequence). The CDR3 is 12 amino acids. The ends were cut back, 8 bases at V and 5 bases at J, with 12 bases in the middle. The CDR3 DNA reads TGTGCCAGCCGACAGGAGGGGTATGGCTACACCTTC. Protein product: CASRQEGYGYTF.

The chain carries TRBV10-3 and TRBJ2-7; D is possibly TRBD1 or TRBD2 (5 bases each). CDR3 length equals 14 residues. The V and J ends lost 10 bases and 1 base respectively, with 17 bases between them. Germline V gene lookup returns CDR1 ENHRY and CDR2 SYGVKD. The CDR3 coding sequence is TGTGCCACCGGCCGGGACGGCAATTCCTACGAGCAGTACTTC. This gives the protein CATGRDGNSYEQYF.

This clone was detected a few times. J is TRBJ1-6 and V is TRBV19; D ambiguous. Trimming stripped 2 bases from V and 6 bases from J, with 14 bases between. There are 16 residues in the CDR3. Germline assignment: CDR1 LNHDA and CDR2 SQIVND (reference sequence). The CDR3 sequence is CASSIIGGPGNSPLHF. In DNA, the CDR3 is TGTGCCAGTAGTATAATCGGCGGACCTGGTAATTCACCCCTCCACTTT.

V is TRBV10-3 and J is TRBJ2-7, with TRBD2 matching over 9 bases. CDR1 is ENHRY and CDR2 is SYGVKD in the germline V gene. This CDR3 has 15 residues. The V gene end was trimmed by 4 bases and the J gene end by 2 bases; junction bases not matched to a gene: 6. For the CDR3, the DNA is TGTGCCATCAGTGGAGAATTAGCGGGGGCCTACGAGCAGTACTTC. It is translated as CAISGELAGAYEQYF.

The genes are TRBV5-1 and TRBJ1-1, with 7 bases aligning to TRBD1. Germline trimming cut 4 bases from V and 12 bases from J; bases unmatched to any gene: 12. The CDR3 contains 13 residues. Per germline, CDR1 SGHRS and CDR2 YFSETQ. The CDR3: CASSTADRKYTFF. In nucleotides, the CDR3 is TGCGCCAGCAGCACCGCGGACAGGAAGTACACTTTCTTT.

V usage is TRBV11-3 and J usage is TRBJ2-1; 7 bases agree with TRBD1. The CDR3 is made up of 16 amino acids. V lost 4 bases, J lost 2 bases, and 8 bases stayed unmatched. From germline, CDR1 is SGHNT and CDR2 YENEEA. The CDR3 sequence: CASSSRGNAAYNEQFF. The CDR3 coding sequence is TGTGCCAGCAGCTCCAGGGGGAATGCGGCCTACAATGAGCAGTTCTTC.

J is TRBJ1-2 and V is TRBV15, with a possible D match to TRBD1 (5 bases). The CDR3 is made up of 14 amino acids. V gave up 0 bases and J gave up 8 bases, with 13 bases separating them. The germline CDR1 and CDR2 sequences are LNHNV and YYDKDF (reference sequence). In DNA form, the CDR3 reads TGTGCCACCAGCAGAGATGTAGCGGGGGTGGGCTACACCTTC. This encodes CATSRDVAGVGYTF.

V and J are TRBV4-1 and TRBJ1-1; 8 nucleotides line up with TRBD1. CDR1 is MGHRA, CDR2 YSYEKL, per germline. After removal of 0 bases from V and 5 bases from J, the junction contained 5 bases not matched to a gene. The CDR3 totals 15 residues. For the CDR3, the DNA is TGCGCCAGCAGCCAAGATTCCAGGGGGCGAACTGAAGCTTTCTTT. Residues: CASSQDSRGRTEAFF.

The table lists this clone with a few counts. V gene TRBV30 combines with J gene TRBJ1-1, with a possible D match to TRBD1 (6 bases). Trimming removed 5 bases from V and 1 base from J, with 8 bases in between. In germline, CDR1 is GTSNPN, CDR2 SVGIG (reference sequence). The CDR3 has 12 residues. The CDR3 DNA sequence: TGTGCCTGGGACAGGTCGAACACTGAAGCTTTCTTT. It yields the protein CAWDRSNTEAFF.

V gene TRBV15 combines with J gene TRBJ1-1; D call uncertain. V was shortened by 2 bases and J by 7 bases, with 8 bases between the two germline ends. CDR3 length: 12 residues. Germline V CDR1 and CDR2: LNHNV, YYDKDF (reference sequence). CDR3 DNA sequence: TGTGCCACCAGCAGACGGGGAAATGAAGCTTTCTTT. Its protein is CATSRRGNEAFF.

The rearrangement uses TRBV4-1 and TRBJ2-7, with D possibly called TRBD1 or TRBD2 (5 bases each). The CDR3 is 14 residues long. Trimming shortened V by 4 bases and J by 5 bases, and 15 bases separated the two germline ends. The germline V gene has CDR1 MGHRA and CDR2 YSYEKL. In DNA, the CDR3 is TGCGCCAGCAGCCCATCTATGGGGGTCGACGAGCAGTACTTC. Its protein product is CASSPSMGVDEQYF.

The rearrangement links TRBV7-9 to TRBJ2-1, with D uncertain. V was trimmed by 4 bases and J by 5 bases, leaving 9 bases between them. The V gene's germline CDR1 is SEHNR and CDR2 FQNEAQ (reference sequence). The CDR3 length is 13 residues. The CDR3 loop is CASSWTPHNEQFF. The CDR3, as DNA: TGTGCCAGCAGCTGGACCCCGCACAATGAGCAGTTCTTC.

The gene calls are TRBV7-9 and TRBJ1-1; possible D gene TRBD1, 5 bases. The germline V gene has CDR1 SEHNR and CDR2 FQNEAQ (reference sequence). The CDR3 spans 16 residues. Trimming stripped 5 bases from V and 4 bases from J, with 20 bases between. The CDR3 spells CASSPARGDYATEAFF. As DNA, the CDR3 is TGTGCCAGCAGCCCCGCACGGGGGGATTATGCCACTGAAGCTTTCTTT.

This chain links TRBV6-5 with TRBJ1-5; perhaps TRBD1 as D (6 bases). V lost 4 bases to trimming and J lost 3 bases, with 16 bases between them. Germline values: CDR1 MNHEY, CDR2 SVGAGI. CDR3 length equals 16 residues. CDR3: CASSSNSGGPNQPQHF. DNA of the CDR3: TGTGCCAGCAGTTCCAACTCGGGGGGGCCCAATCAGCCCCAGCATTTT.

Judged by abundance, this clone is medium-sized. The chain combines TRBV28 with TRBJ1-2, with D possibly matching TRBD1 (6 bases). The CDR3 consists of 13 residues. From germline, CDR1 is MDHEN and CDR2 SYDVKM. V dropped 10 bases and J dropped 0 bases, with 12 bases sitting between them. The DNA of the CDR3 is TGTGCCACCCGGACAGCTTCTAACTATGGCTACACCTTC. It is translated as CATRTASNYGYTF.

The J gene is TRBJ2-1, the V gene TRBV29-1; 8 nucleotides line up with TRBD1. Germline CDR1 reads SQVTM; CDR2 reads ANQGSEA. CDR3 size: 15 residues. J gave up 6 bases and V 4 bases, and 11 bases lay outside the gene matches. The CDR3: CSVGPEDRVFNEQFF. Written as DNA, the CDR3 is TGCAGCGTTGGTCCGGAGGACAGGGTCTTCAATGAGCAGTTCTTC.

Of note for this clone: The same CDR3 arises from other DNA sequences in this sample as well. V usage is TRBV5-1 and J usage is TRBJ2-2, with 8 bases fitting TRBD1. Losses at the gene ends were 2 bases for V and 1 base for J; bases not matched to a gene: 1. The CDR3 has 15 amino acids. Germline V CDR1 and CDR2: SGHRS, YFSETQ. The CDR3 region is CASSFGQGNTGELFF. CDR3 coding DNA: TGCGCCAGCAGCTTCGGACAGGGGAACACCGGGGAGCTGTTTTTT. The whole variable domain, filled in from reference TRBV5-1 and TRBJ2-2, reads KAGVTQTPRYLIKTRGQQVTLSCSPISGHRSVSWYQQTPGQGLQFLFEYFSETQRNKGNFPGRFSGRQFSNSRSEMNVSTLELGDSALYLCASSFGQGNTGELFFGEGSRLTVL.

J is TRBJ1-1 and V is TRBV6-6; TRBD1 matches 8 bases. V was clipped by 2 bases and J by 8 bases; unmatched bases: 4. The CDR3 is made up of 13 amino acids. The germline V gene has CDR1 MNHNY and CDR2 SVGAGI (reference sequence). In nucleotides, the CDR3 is TGTGCCAGCAGTTACGGGACAGGCCTCGAAGCTTTCTTT. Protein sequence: CASSYGTGLEAFF.

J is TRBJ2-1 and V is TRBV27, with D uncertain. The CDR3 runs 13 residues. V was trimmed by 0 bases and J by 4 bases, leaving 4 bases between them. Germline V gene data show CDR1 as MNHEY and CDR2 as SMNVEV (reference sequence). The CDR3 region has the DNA TGTGCCAGCAGTTTATCCCCTTACAATGAGCAGTTCTTC. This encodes CASSLSPYNEQFF.